This T cell receptor beta chain was captured by sequencing in a study of T cell responses to AZD1222 COVID-19 vaccine. Study context: Second-dose schedules of about 4 or about 12 weeks were combined.

Notes on this clone: As yet, its antigen is unknown.

General study points: The donors showed a predominance of white British ancestry and of females, with possible underestimation of clonal diversity. Elevations in Spike-specific TCR breadth and depth followed administration of two AZD1222 doses.

Unmatched junction bases numbered 8, after V lost 5 bases and J lost 3 bases. Germline loops: CDR1 MNHEY, CDR2 SVGAGI. The CDR3 length is 15 residues. Clones were sequenced by immunoSEQ multiplex PCR, and TCRdb holds only the in-frame ones, with some missing. The repertoire consists of under 150,000 clones, with more than 85% occurring once and the leading ten covering approximately 3.4%. Sequences were derived from peripheral blood, sampled on day 0 of AZD1222 vaccination. The source is an adult in good health. V is TRBV6-5 and J is TRBJ2-7; TRBD1 agrees at 9 bases. Here the CDR3 reads CASSLRDREDYEQYF. CDR3 DNA sequence: TGTGCCAGCAGTCTCCGGGACAGGGAGGACTACGAGCAGTACTTC.